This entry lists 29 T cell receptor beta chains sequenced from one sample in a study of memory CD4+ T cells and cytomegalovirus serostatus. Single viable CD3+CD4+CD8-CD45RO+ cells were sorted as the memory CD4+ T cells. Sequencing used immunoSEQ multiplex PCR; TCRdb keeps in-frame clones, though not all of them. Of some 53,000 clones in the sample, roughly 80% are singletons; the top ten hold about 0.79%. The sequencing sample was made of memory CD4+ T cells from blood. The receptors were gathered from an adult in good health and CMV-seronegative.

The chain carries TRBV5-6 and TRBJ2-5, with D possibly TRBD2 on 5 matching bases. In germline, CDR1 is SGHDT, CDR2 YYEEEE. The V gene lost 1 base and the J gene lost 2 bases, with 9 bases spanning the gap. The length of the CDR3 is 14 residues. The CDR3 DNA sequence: TGTGCCAGCAGCTTGCGAGGGTATCAAGAGACCCAGTACTTC. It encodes CASSLRGYQETQYF.

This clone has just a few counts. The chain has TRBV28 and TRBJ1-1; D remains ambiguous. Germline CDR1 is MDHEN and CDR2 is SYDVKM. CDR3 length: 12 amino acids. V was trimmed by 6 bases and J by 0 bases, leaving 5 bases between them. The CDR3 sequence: CASREVNTEAFF. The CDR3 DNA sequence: TGTGCCAGCAGAGAGGTGAACACTGAAGCTTTCTTT. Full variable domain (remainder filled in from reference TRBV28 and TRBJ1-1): DVKVTQSSRYLVKRTGEKVFLECVQDMDHENMFWYRQDPGLGLRLIYFSYDVKMKEKGDIPEGYSVSREKKERFSLILESASTNQTSMYLCASREVNTEAFFGQGTRLTVV.

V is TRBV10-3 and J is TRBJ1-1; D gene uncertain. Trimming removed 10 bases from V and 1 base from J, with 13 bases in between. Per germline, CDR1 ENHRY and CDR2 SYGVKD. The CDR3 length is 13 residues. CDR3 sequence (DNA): TGTGCCACCGGAGGGAAGGGGAACACTGAAGCTTTCTTT. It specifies CATGGKGNTEAFF.

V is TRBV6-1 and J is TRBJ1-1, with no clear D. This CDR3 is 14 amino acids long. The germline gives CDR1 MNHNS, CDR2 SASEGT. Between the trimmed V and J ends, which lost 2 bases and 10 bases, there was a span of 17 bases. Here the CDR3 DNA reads TGTGCCAGCAGTGAAAGAGTCGGGCAGGTGACAGCTTTCTTT. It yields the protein CASSERVGQVTAFF.

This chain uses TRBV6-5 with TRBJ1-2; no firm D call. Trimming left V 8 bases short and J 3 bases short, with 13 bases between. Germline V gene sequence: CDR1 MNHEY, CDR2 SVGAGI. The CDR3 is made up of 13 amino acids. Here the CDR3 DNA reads TGTGCCAGCGCTGACACGCAGTACTATGGCTACACCTTC. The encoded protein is CASADTQYYGYTF.

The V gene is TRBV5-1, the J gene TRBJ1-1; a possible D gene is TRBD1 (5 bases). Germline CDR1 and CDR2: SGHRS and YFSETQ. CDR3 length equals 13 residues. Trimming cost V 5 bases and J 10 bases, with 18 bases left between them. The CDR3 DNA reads TGCGCCAGCAGTACCGCATGGGGGGAGGGAGCTTTCTTT. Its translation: CASSTAWGEGAFF.

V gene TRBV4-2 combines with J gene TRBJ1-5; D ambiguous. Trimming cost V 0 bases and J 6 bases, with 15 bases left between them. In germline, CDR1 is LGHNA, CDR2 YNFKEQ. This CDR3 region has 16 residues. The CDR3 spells CASSQDTDGWSQPQHF. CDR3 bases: TGTGCCAGCAGCCAAGATACGGACGGCTGGTCTCAGCCCCAGCATTTT.

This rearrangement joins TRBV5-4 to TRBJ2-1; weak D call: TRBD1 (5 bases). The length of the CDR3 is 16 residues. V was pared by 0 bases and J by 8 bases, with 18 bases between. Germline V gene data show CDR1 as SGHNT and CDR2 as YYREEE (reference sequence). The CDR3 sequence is CASSLGSSRVLDEQFF. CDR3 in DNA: TGTGCCAGCAGCTTGGGTAGTAGCAGGGTCTTGGATGAGCAGTTCTTC.

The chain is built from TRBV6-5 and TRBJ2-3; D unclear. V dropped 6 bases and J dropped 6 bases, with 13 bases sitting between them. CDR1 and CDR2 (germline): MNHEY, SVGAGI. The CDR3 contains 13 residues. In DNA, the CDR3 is TGTGCCAGCAGCCCTAGAAAATGGGATACGCAGTATTTT. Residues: CASSPRKWDTQYF.

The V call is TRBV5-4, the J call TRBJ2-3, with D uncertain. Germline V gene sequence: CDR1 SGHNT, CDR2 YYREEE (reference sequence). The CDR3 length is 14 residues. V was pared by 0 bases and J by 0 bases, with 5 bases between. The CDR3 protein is CASSLDRSTDTQYF. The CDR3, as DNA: TGTGCCAGCAGCTTGGATCGGAGCACAGATACGCAGTATTTT.

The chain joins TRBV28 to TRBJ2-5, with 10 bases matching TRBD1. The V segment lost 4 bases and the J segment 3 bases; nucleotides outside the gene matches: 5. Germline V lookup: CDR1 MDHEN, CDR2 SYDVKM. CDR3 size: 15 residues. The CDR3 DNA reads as TGTGCCAGCAGTTCCTCGGGACAGGGGAAAGAGACCCAGTACTTC. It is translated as CASSSSGQGKETQYF.

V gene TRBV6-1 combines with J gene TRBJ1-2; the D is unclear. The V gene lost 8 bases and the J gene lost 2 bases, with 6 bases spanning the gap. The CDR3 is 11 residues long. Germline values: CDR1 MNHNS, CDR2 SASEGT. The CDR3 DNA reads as TGTGCCAGCTCGGCAAACTATGGCTACACCTTC. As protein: CASSANYGYTF.

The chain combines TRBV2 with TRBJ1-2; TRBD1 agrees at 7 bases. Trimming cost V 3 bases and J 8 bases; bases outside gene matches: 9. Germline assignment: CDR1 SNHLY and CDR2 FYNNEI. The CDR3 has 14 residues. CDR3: CASSDVRGSRGYTF. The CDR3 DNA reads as TGTGCCAGCAGTGACGTCAGGGGGTCGCGGGGCTACACCTTC.

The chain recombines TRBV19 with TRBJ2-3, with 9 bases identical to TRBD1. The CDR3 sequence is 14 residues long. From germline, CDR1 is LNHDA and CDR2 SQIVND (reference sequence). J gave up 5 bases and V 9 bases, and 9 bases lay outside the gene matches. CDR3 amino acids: CASQDRGGVDTQYF. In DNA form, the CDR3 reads TGTGCCAGCCAGGACAGGGGAGGAGTAGATACGCAGTATTTT.

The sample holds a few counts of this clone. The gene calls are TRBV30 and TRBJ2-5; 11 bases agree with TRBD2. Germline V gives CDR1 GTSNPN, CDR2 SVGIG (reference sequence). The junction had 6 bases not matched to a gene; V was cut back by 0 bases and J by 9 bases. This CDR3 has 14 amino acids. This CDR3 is CAWSVGTSGTAQYF. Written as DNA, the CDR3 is TGTGCCTGGAGTGTAGGGACTAGCGGCACGGCCCAGTACTTC.

Written as DNA, the CDR3 is TGTGCCAGCAGTCGGGAGATTCGGTCCTATGAGCAGTTCTTC. It is translated as CASSREIRSYEQFF. The genes are TRBV27 and TRBJ2-1; TRBD2 might be the D (6 bases). CDR3 length equals 14 residues. V was pared by 5 bases and J by 8 bases, with 16 bases between. CDR1 and CDR2 from the germline V gene are MNHEY and SMNVEV (reference sequence).

CDR3 region: CASCERGSTDTQYF. CDR3 DNA: TGTGCCAGCTGCGAGCGGGGTTCCACAGATACGCAGTATTTT. The chain links TRBV11-3 to TRBJ2-3, with TRBD2 matching over 7 bases. CDR1 is SGHNT and CDR2 is YENEEA in the germline V gene. The CDR3 extends over 14 amino acids. V was pared by 8 bases and J by 2 bases, with 7 bases of the junction left unmatched.

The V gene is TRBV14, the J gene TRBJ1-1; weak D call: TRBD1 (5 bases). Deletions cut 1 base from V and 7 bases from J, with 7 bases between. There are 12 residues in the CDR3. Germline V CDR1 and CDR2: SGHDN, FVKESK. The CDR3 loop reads CASSQGQLEAFF. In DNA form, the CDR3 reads TGTGCCAGCAGCCAAGGACAGCTTGAAGCTTTCTTT.

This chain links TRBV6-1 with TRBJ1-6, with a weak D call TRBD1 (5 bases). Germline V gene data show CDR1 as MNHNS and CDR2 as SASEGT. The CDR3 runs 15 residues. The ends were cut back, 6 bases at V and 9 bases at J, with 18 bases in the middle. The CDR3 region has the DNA TGTGCCAGCAGCGGGCATGGGGGTTTCAGTTCACCCCTCCACTTT. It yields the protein CASSGHGGFSSPLHF.

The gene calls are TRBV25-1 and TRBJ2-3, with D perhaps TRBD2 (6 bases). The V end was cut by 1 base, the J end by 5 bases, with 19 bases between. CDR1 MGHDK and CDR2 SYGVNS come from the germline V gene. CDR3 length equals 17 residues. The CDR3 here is CASSESGRMRGKDTQYF. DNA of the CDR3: TGTGCCAGCAGTGAATCTGGGAGGATGAGGGGTAAAGATACGCAGTATTTT.

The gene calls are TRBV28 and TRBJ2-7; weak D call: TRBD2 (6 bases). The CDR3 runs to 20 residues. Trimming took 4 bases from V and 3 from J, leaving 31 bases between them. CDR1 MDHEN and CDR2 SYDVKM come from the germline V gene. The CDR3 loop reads CASSSPRGFGPKGVSYEQYF. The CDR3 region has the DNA TGTGCCAGCAGTTCACCCCGGGGGTTCGGACCGAAAGGGGTCAGCTACGAGCAGTACTTC.

The DNA of the CDR3 is TGTGCCAGCTCTCAAAGCGGACAGGGCGATGGCTACACCTTC. It translates to CASSQSGQGDGYTF. The chain links TRBV18 to TRBJ1-2; 8 bases align to TRBD1. Per germline, CDR1 KGHSH and CDR2 LQKENI. J gave up 6 bases and V 6 bases, and 9 bases lay outside the gene matches. This CDR3 contains 14 residues.

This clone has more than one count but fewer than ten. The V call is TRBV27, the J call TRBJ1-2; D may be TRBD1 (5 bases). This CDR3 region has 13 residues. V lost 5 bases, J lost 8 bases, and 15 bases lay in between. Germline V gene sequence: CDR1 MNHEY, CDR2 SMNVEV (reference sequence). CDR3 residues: CASSPLGLFGYTF. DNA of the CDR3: TGTGCCAGCAGTCCCCTGGGGCTTTTCGGCTACACCTTC.

The CDR3 sequence is CSVEVWSGNAYTF. DNA of the CDR3: TGCAGCGTTGAAGTATGGTCAGGGAATGCCTACACCTTC. This rearrangement joins TRBV29-1 to TRBJ1-2, with a weak D call TRBD1 (5 bases). The CDR3 runs to 13 residues. Germline lookup yields CDR1 SQVTM and CDR2 ANQGSEA. V was clipped by 1 base and J by 10 bases, with 16 bases between them.

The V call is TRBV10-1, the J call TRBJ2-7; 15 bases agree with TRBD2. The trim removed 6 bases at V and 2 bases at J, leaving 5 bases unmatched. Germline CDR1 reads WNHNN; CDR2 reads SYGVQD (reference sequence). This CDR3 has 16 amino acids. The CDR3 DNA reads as TGCGCCAGCAGAGGGACTAGCGGGGGGTGGGCCTACGAGCAGTACTTC. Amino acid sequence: CASRGTSGGWAYEQYF.

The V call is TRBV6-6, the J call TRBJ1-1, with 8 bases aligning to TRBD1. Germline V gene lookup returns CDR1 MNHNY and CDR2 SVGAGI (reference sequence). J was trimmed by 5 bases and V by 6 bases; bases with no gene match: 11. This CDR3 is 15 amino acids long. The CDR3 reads CASSSYGQGGTEAFF. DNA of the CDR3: TGTGCCAGCAGCTCTTACGGACAGGGAGGGACTGAAGCTTTCTTT.

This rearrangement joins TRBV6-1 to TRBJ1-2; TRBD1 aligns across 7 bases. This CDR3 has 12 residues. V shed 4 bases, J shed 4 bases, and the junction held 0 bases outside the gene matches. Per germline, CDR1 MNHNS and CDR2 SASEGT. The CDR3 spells CASSGTGYGYTF. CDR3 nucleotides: TGTGCCAGCAGTGGGACAGGCTATGGCTACACCTTC.

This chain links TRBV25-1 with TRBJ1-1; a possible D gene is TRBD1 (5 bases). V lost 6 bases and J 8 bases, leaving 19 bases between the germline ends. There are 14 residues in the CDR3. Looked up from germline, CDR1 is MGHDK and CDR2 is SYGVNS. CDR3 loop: CASSVGGGIGEAFF. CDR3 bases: TGTGCCAGCAGCGTGGGGGGGGGAATTGGGGAAGCTTTCTTT.

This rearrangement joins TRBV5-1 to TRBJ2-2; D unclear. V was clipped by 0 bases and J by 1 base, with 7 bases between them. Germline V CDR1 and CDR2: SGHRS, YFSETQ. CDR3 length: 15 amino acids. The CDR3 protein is CASSLDPRNTGELFF. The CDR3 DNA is TGCGCCAGCAGCTTGGACCCTCGGAACACCGGGGAGCTGTTTTTT.